Shown below are 26 T cell receptor beta chains from a single sample sequenced in a study of PD-L1 blockade in urothelial cancer. This sample's time point: pretreatment peripheral blood. Some clones are missing from TCRdb's copy, which holds only in-frame ones; the method was immunoSEQ multiplex PCR. Here the sample spans over 75,000 clones, 80% to 90% being singletons. The starting material was PBMCs, obtained around atezolizumab (anti-PD-L1) treatment. The receptors were gathered from a woman over 75 with urothelial cancer.

V and J are TRBV29-1 and TRBJ2-7; 9 nucleotides match TRBD2. CDR3 length equals 16 residues. V was pared by 7 bases and J by 2 bases, with 15 bases of the junction left unmatched. Per germline, CDR1 SQVTM and CDR2 ANQGSEA. This chain's CDR3 is CSASHLGLASTYEQYF. CDR3 coding DNA: TGCAGCGCTTCCCATCTCGGACTAGCGTCAACCTACGAGCAGTACTTC.

The chain combines TRBV14 with TRBJ2-7, with D possibly TRBD1 on 6 matching bases. From germline, CDR1 is SGHDN and CDR2 FVKESK. V lost 4 bases and J 3 bases, leaving 7 bases between the germline ends. The length of the CDR3 is 12 residues. CDR3 nucleotide sequence: TGTGCCAGCAGCCGGGACATCTACGAGCAGTACTTC. As protein: CASSRDIYEQYF.

This chain joins TRBV7-9 and TRBJ2-1, with D perhaps matching TRBD2 (6 bases). Trimming removed 4 bases at V and 7 bases at J, with 17 bases between. The CDR3 is 15 amino acids. Germline V gene data show CDR1 as SEHNR and CDR2 as FQNEAQ (reference sequence). In DNA form, the CDR3 reads TGTGCCAGCAGCTCATCCCTCCACGGGAGTAATGAGCAGTTCTTC. Its translation is CASSSSLHGSNEQFF. Combining the CDR3 with reference TRBV7-9 and TRBJ2-1 gives the whole variable domain DTGVSQNPRHKITKRGQNVTFRCDPISEHNRLYWYRQTLGQGPEFLTYFQNEAQLEKSRLLSDRFSAERPKGSFSTLEIQRTEQGDSAMYLCASSSSLHGSNEQFFGPGTRLTVL.

CDR3 in amino acids: CASSARLEQYF. CDR3 DNA sequence: TGTGCCAGCAGCGCCAGACTAGAGCAGTACTTC. The rearrangement uses TRBV2 and TRBJ2-7; TRBD2 is a possible D gene (5 bases). Germline values: CDR1 SNHLY, CDR2 FYNNEI. The germline V and J ends were trimmed by 6 bases and 7 bases, with 10 bases remaining between them. The CDR3 consists of 11 residues.

V usage is TRBV2 and J usage is TRBJ2-2; 9 nucleotides line up with TRBD1. CDR1 SNHLY and CDR2 FYNNEI come from the germline V gene. V lost 6 bases to trimming and J lost 2 bases; unmatched junction nucleotides: 10. This CDR3 is built from 17 residues. CDR3 DNA: TGTGCCAGCAGAGGGTCGCCGGGACAGGGAAACACCGGGGAGCTGTTTTTT. This translates into CASRGSPGQGNTGELFF. Combining the CDR3 with reference TRBV2 and TRBJ2-2 gives the whole variable domain EPEVTQTPSHQVTQMGQEVILRCVPISNHLYFYWYRQILGQKVEFLVSFYNNEISEKSEIFDDQFSVERPDGSNFTLKIRSTKLEDSAMYFCASRGSPGQGNTGELFFGEGSRLTVL.

The rearrangement joins TRBV25-1 to TRBJ1-2; 7 bases agree with TRBD1. With V trimmed by 9 bases and J by 4 bases, 8 bases remained unmatched. From germline, CDR1 is MGHDK and CDR2 SYGVNS. CDR3 size: 13 residues. The CDR3 region is CASGDSASYGYTF. DNA of the CDR3: TGTGCCAGTGGGGACAGCGCTTCCTATGGCTACACCTTC.

The chain couples TRBV5-1 to TRBJ1-1, with 8 bases identical to TRBD1. V gave up 2 bases and J gave up 4 bases; unmatched junction bases: 4. This CDR3 is built from 14 residues. Per the germline V gene, CDR1 is SGHRS and CDR2 is YFSETQ. CDR3 coding DNA: TGCGCCAGCAGCTTAACTACAGGGGGCACTGAAGCTTTCTTT. This sequence encodes CASSLTTGGTEAFF.

This clone occurred once. This sequence joins TRBV11-2 and TRBJ1-2, with D possibly matching TRBD1 (6 bases). The length of the CDR3 is 14 residues. Deletions cut 3 bases from V and 4 bases from J, with 12 bases between. Germline assignment: CDR1 SGHAT and CDR2 FQNNGV. The CDR3 region has the DNA TGTGCCAGCAGCTTGGAGAGGGGGGGCTATGGCTACACCTTC. It is translated as CASSLERGGYGYTF. Full variable domain (missing parts from reference TRBV11-2 and TRBJ1-2): EAGVAQSPRYKIIEKRQSVAFWCNPISGHATLYWYQQILGQGPKLLIQFQNNGVVDDSQLPKDRFSAERLKGVDSTLKIQPAKLEDSAVYLCASSLERGGYGYTFGSGTRLTVV.

This chain uses TRBV5-1 with TRBJ2-1; no clear D. Trimming removed 0 bases at V and 8 bases at J, with 12 bases between. Germline V CDR1 and CDR2: SGHRS, YFSETQ. The CDR3 sequence is 14 residues long. The DNA of the CDR3 is TGCGCCAGCAGCTTGGCCTCCTCTCTTGATGAGCAGTTCTTC. Residues: CASSLASSLDEQFF.

The chain is built from TRBV2 and TRBJ2-7, with TRBD1 identical over 12 bases. The CDR3 runs 17 residues. J was trimmed by 3 bases and V by 7 bases; bases with no gene match: 13. Germline values: CDR1 SNHLY, CDR2 FYNNEI. The CDR3, as DNA: TGTGCCAGCATGGGGACAGGGGGCCGGGGGAGTCTCTACGAGCAGTACTTC. This codes for CASMGTGGRGSLYEQYF.

The chain is built from TRBV5-1 and TRBJ2-1; unclear D gene. CDR3 size: 13 residues. Per the germline V gene, CDR1 is SGHRS and CDR2 is YFSETQ. V was trimmed by 4 bases and J by 5 bases, leaving 10 bases between them. This CDR3 reads CASSPVLDNEQFF. The CDR3 bases are TGCGCCAGCAGCCCGGTATTGGACAATGAGCAGTTCTTC. The variable domain in full, with the rest retrieved from reference TRBV5-1 and TRBJ2-1, is KAGVTQTPRYLIKTRGQQVTLSCSPISGHRSVSWYQQTPGQGLQFLFEYFSETQRNKGNFPGRFSGRQFSNSRSEMNVSTLELGDSALYLCASSPVLDNEQFFGPGTRLTVL.

The chain has TRBV5-6 and TRBJ2-1; D is perhaps TRBD1 (5 bases). This CDR3 comprises 13 residues. Germline V gives CDR1 SGHDT, CDR2 YYEEEE. Deletions cut 4 bases from V and 4 bases from J, with 9 bases between. In DNA, the CDR3 is TGTGCCAGCAGCCTAAACAGGTACAATGAGCAGTTCTTC. Translation gives CASSLNRYNEQFF.

The V gene is TRBV19, the J gene TRBJ2-7, with 7 positions matching TRBD1. CDR1 and CDR2 from the germline V gene are LNHDA and SQIVND (reference sequence). V was pared by 3 bases and J by 2 bases, with 10 bases of the junction left unmatched. The CDR3 loop spans 16 amino acids. The CDR3 region has the DNA TGTGCCAGTAGTATTTGGCCGACAGGGCCCCCCTACGAGCAGTACTTC. Its translation: CASSIWPTGPPYEQYF.

This clone was observed a few times. The rearrangement links TRBV15 to TRBJ1-5; 8 bases match TRBD1. Per germline, CDR1 LNHNV and CDR2 YYDKDF (reference sequence). The CDR3 consists of 14 residues. After removal of 5 bases from V and 5 bases from J, the junction contained 5 bases not matched to a gene. The CDR3 loop is CATSHQGADQPQHF. In DNA, the CDR3 is TGTGCCACCAGCCACCAGGGGGCCGATCAGCCCCAGCATTTT. The full variable domain, in which reference TRBV15 and TRBJ1-5 provide the parts outside the CDR3, is DAMVIQNPRYQVTQFGKPVTLSCSQTLNHNVMYWYQQKSSQAPKLLFHYYDKDFNNEADTPDNFQSRRPNTSFCFLDIRSPGLGDTAMYLCATSHQGADQPQHFGDGTRLSIL.

The rearrangement joins TRBV6-5 to TRBJ2-7; D is ambiguous. The ends were cut back, 6 bases at V and 5 bases at J, with 17 bases in the middle. Germline V lookup: CDR1 MNHEY, CDR2 SVGAGI. The CDR3 runs 14 residues. The DNA of the CDR3 is TGTGCCAGCAGCATTACCCCAAGAAGCGACGAGCAGTACTTC. Residues: CASSITPRSDEQYF.

This rearrangement joins TRBV28 to TRBJ1-1, with 9 bases aligning to TRBD1. CDR3 length equals 13 residues. Trimming removed 6 bases from V and 10 bases from J; junction bases left unmatched: 9. Germline V gives CDR1 MDHEN, CDR2 SYDVKM. DNA for the CDR3: TGTGCCAGCAGGGACGGGACAGGGTTTGGAGCTTTCTTT. This gives the protein CASRDGTGFGAFF. Variable domain in full (rest from reference TRBV28 and TRBJ1-1): DVKVTQSSRYLVKRTGEKVFLECVQDMDHENMFWYRQDPGLGLRLIYFSYDVKMKEKGDIPEGYSVSREKKERFSLILESASTNQTSMYLCASRDGTGFGAFFGQGTRLTVV.

The chain combines TRBV5-1 with TRBJ2-5, with 8 bases matching TRBD1. The junction had 3 bases not matched to a gene; V was cut back by 0 bases and J by 2 bases. The CDR3 consists of 15 residues. CDR1 SGHRS and CDR2 YFSETQ come from the germline V gene. Here the CDR3 DNA reads TGCGCCAGCAGCTTGGGTACAGGGGGGCAAGAGACCCAGTACTTC. Amino acids: CASSLGTGGQETQYF. Using reference TRBV5-1 and TRBJ2-5 for the parts outside the CDR3, the full variable domain is KAGVTQTPRYLIKTRGQQVTLSCSPISGHRSVSWYQQTPGQGLQFLFEYFSETQRNKGNFPGRFSGRQFSNSRSEMNVSTLELGDSALYLCASSLGTGGQETQYFGPGTRLLVL.

As concerns this clone: Other DNA sequences in this specimen translate into the identical CDR3. The rearrangement joins TRBV5-1 to TRBJ2-6, with 8 bases matching TRBD1. The CDR3 contains 15 residues. CDR1 is SGHRS, CDR2 YFSETQ, per germline. Losses at the gene ends were 3 bases for V and 2 bases for J; bases not matched to a gene: 1. The CDR3 bases are TGCGCCAGCAGCTCACAGGGGGCTGGGGCCAACGTCCTGACTTTC. Protein product: CASSSQGAGANVLTF. The full variable domain, in which reference TRBV5-1 and TRBJ2-6 provide the parts outside the CDR3, is KAGVTQTPRYLIKTRGQQVTLSCSPISGHRSVSWYQQTPGQGLQFLFEYFSETQRNKGNFPGRFSGRQFSNSRSEMNVSTLELGDSALYLCASSSQGAGANVLTFGAGSRLTVL.

The rearrangement joins TRBV28 to TRBJ2-7; the match to TRBD2 covers 7 bases. V was clipped by 3 bases and J by 2 bases; unmatched bases: 7. The CDR3 spans 15 residues. CDR1 MDHEN and CDR2 SYDVKM come from the germline V gene. CDR3 amino acids: CASSFPSGVAYEQYF. CDR3 in DNA: TGTGCCAGCAGTTTTCCAAGCGGGGTTGCCTACGAGCAGTACTTC. The whole variable domain, remainder taken from reference TRBV28 and TRBJ2-7, is DVKVTQSSRYLVKRTGEKVFLECVQDMDHENMFWYRQDPGLGLRLIYFSYDVKMKEKGDIPEGYSVSREKKERFSLILESASTNQTSMYLCASSFPSGVAYEQYFGPGTRLTVT.

CDR3 protein: CASSFGQGGIDEQFF. In DNA form, the CDR3 reads TGTGCCAGCAGCTTCGGACAGGGTGGGATCGATGAGCAGTTCTTC. J is TRBJ2-1 and V is TRBV7-8; 8 bases match TRBD1. Germline V gene lookup returns CDR1 SGHVS and CDR2 FQNEAQ. Germline trimming cut 3 bases from V and 8 bases from J; bases unmatched to any gene: 9. This CDR3 has 15 residues.

This chain uses TRBV25-1 with TRBJ1-1; 10 nucleotides align to TRBD1. CDR3 length equals 16 residues. From germline, CDR1 is MGHDK and CDR2 SYGVNS. Losses at the gene ends were 8 bases for V and 3 bases for J; bases not matched to a gene: 12. This CDR3 is CASVAAGGTGDTEAFF. CDR3 DNA sequence: TGTGCCAGCGTGGCCGCGGGGGGGACAGGGGACACTGAAGCTTTCTTT.

The V gene is TRBV6-6, the J gene TRBJ2-7; D is unresolved. V was shortened by 0 bases and J by 5 bases, with 5 bases between the two germline ends. This CDR3 comprises 12 residues. The germline gives CDR1 MNHNY, CDR2 SVGAGI (reference sequence). The CDR3 here is CASSYSADEQYF. CDR3 coding DNA: TGTGCCAGCAGTTACTCGGCCGACGAGCAGTACTTC.

The chain uses TRBV20-1 and TRBJ2-7; D unclear. V lost 3 bases, J lost 6 bases, and 9 bases lay in between. The CDR3 extends over 11 amino acids. Germline V gene sequence: CDR1 DFQATT, CDR2 SNEGSKA (reference sequence). Written as DNA, the CDR3 is TGCAGTGCTAGCGGGTTCAGCGAGCAGTACTTC. This translates into CSASGFSEQYF.

The rearrangement joins TRBV18 to TRBJ1-5; TRBD1 might be the D (6 bases). The length of the CDR3 is 14 residues. Germline CDR1 KGHSH, CDR2 LQKENI. Between the trimmed V and J ends, which lost 2 bases and 7 bases, there was a span of 12 bases. The CDR3 loop reads CASSPRQDPQPQHF. The CDR3 DNA follows: TGTGCCAGCTCACCAAGACAGGATCCGCAGCCCCAGCATTTT.

V is TRBV25-1 and J is TRBJ2-5, with D perhaps TRBD1 (6 bases). V was trimmed by 3 bases and J by 2 bases, leaving 10 bases between them. Per germline, CDR1 MGHDK and CDR2 SYGVNS. The CDR3 covers 14 residues. The CDR3, as DNA: TGTGCCAGCAGTGAGGACAGCCATCAAGAGACCCAGTACTTC. It is translated as CASSEDSHQETQYF.

This rearrangement joins TRBV4-1 to TRBJ1-5; D not certain. Germline V gene data show CDR1 as MGHRA and CDR2 as YSYEKL. Trimming removed 0 bases from V and 0 bases from J, with 9 bases in between. The CDR3 runs 16 residues. The CDR3 DNA sequence: TGCGCCAGCAGCCAAGAACAACCCCCTAGCAATCAGCCCCAGCATTTT. Encoded protein: CASSQEQPPSNQPQHF.